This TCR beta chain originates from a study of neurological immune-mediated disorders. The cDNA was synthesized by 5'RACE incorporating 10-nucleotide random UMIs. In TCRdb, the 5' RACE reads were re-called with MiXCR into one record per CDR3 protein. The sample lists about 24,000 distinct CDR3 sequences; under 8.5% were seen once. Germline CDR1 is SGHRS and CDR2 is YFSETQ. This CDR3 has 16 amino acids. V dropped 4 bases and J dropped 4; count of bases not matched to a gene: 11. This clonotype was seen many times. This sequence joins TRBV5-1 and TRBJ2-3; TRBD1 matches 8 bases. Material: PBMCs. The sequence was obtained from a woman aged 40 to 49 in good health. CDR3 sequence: CASSHGTGWRADTQYF. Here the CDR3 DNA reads TGCGCCAGCAGCCATGGGACAGGATGGAGGGCAGATACGCAGTATTTT.